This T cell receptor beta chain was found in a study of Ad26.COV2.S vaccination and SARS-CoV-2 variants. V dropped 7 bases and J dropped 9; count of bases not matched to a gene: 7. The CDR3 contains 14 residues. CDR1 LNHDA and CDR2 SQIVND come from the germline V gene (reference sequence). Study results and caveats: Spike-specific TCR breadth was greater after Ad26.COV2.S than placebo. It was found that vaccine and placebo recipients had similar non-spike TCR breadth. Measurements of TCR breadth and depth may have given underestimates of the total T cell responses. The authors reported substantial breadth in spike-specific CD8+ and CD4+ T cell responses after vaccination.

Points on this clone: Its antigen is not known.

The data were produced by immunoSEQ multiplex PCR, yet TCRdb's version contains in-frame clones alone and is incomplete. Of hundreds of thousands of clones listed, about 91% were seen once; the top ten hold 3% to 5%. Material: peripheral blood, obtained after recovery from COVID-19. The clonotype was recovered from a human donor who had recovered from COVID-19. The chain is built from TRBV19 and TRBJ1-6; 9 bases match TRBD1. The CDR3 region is CASTEQGASSPLHF. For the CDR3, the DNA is TGTGCCAGTACCGAACAGGGGGCCAGTTCACCCCTCCACTTT.